This T cell receptor beta chain was identified during a study of read filtering for tumor transcriptome and immune sequencing. For the study at large: After DNase treatment, RNA was made into whole-transcriptome libraries.

Deletions cut 5 bases from V and 9 bases from J, with 17 bases between. The CDR3 is 14 amino acids. The germline V gene has CDR1 SGHVS and CDR2 FQNEAQ. This clonotype has more than one count but fewer than ten. A clone one base away is much larger, so this may be a read error. From around 0.4 ug of RNA, a library with molecular barcoded alpha/delta and beta/gamma adaptors was made. TCRdb ran MiXCR on the reads and lists one entry per CDR3 protein. Of approximately 90,000 distinct CDR3 sequences listed, roughly 21% are singletons. The chain uses TRBV7-8 and TRBJ1-5; D gene uncertain. Sequencing used a population of CD138-negative cells sorted from bone marrow. The sequence derives from a donor older than 35 with multiple myeloma. CDR3 protein: CASSQRHFGRPQHF. In DNA, the CDR3 is TGTGCCAGCAGCCAGCGACACTTCGGTCGGCCCCAGCATTTT.